This TCR beta chain was profiled in a study of T cell changes during pregnancy in multiple sclerosis. The CDR3 loop spans 17 amino acids. Germline-derived CDR1 and CDR2 are SGDLS and YYNGEE. Measured with immunoSEQ multiplex PCR; TCRdb has only the in-frame clones, and not every one. The data hold more than 25,000 clones, with 91% observed a single time. Comments on this clone: This may arise from a read error, as a much more abundant clone is one base away. In the same sample, other DNA sequences code for this CDR3.

The TCR originated in a female donor in good health, enrolled as a control in a pregnancy study. This sequence joins TRBV9 and TRBJ1-1; tentative D call: TRBD1 (6 bases). This specimen was CD8+ T cells from peripheral blood mononuclear cells, taken in the second trimester of pregnancy. The CDR3 region is CASSVGAGAIRNTEAFF. CDR3 sequence (DNA): TGTGCTAGCAGCGTAGGGGCAGGGGCGATCCGTAACACTGAAGCTTTCTTT.